This is a list of T cell receptor beta chains from one sample in a study of blood T cell repertoires in COVID-19. Measured with immunoSEQ multiplex PCR; TCRdb has only the in-frame clones, and not every one. This table has roughly 41,000 clones, roughly 84% appearing once. The sequenced sample was peripheral blood. Source of these receptors: a man aged 60 to 75 with COVID-19, enrolled during active disease. The CDR3 runs from the conserved cysteine through the conserved F or W. Each record gives: V gene, clone size, D gene, J gene, CDR3 protein, CDR3 DNA. The D gene is left open where the match is weak. Size values are once, few and many counts, or a class for expanded clones, and some rows have none.

>TRBV6-5|NA|NA|TRBJ2-7
CASSYGGTEEQYF
TGTGCCAGCAGTTACGGGGGCACAGAAGAGCAGTACTTC
>TRBV19|NA|NA|TRBJ2-1
CASSPRGYNEQFF
TGTGCCAGTAGTCCCCGAGGATACAATGAGCAGTTCTTC
>TRBV19|NA|TRBD1|TRBJ1-5
CAAGTGGSQPQHF
TGTGCCGCTGGGACAGGGGGCAGTCAGCCCCAGCATTTT
>TRBV6-2/TRBV6-3|few|NA|TRBJ1-5
CASSYSDTGYSNQPQHF
TGTGCCAGCAGTTACTCGGACACAGGGTATAGCAATCAGCCCCAGCATTTT
>TRBV5-4|NA|TRBD1|TRBJ2-4
CASSQGQGLAKNIQYF
TGTGCCAGCAGCCAAGGACAGGGCCTAGCCAAAAACATTCAGTACTTC
>TRBV2|NA|NA|TRBJ1-4
CASRQGTTNEKLFF
TGTGCCAGCAGGCAGGGGACAACTAATGAAAAACTGTTTTTT
>TRBV13|NA|TRBD1|TRBJ1-2
CASSSGQGRNYGYTF
TGTGCCAGCAGCTCAGGACAGGGGAGGAACTATGGCTACACCTTC
>TRBV29-1|once|NA|TRBJ2-3
CSVVAFTSTDTQYF
TGCAGCGTTGTAGCGTTTACAAGCACAGATACGCAGTATTTT
>TRBV10-1|NA|NA|TRBJ1-1
CASSAGWGDEAFF
TGCGCCAGCAGTGCGGGTTGGGGGGATGAAGCTTTCTTT
>TRBV11-3|few|NA|TRBJ1-2
CASSLGGNGYTF
TGTGCCAGCAGCTTAGGGGGCAATGGCTACACCTTC
>TRBV4-2|NA|NA|TRBJ2-5
CASSPSVQETQYF
TGTGCCAGCAGCCCGAGTGTCCAAGAGACCCAGTACTTC
>TRBV30|NA|NA|TRBJ2-2
CAGARRTGSTGELFF
TGTGCTGGAGCCCGCCGGACGGGGAGCACCGGGGAGCTGTTTTTT
>TRBV16|NA|TRBD1|TRBJ1-5
CASSLNDRGLQPQHF
TGTGCCAGCAGCCTTAATGACAGGGGGCTACAGCCCCAGCATTTT
>TRBV5-1|once|TRBD1|TRBJ2-5
CASSTGTGQETQYF
TGCGCCAGCAGCACGGGGACAGGGCAAGAGACCCAGTACTTC
>TRBV7-3|NA|NA|TRBJ1-5
CASSPDRSQPQHF
TGTGCCAGCAGTCCAGACAGGAGTCAGCCCCAGCATTTT